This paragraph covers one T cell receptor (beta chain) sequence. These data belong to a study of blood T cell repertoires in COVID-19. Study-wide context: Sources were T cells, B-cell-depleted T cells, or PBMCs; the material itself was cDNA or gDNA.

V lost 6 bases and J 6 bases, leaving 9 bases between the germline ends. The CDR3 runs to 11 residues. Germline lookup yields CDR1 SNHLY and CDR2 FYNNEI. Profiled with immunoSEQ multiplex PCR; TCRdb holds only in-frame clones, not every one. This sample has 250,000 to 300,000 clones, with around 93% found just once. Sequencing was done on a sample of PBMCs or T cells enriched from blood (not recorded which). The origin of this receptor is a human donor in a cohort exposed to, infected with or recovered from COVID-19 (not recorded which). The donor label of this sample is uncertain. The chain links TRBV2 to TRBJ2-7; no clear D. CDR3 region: CASSQAVEQYF. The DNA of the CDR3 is TGTGCCAGCAGCCAGGCCGTCGAGCAGTACTTC.